This is a list of T cell receptor beta chains from one sample in a study of OX40 agonist ivuxolimab in advanced cancers. Clones were sequenced by immunoSEQ multiplex PCR, and TCRdb holds only the in-frame ones, with some missing. The profile shows some 16,000 clones, approximately 86% of them singletons. The source was CD4+ or CD8+ T cells sorted from blood, collected in a trial of the OX40 agonist ivuxolimab. The receptors originated from an adult with an advanced solid tumor such as melanoma, head and neck, liver or kidney cancer. Both conserved end residues are trimmed from each CDR3. Clone size is stated in some rows and not others, as once, few, many or a class when expanded.

NA	TRBV5-6	ASSPPRAGVGTDTQY
once	TRBV28	ASSLPISSYNSPLH
NA	TRBV2	ASSEARLAGVGEQF
NA	TRBV19	ASSTQTGQREKLF
NA	TRBV19	ASSDRAAGEAF
once	TRBV7-9	ASSLETRGAGRKY
NA	TRBV19	ASSGGGGTEAF
NA	TRBV6-6	ASSPGQTMGEQF
NA	TRBV2	VSSVRDPGLGELF
NA	TRBV10-3	AISESWQGSDEQY
once	TRBV7-3	ASSSGAGNTGELF
NA	TRBV30	AWDPGTGGSGELF
once	TRBV29-1	SVEALLGVNTEAF
once	TRBV28	ASRGTVSNQPQH
NA	TRBV28	ASSPNPGVGTQY
NA	TRBV19	ASRDRGSTEAF
NA	TRBV5-6	ASSFASGANVLT
NA	TRBV30	AWSLSGNEQF
NA	TRBV11-3	ASSLGPVETQY
NA	TRBV9	ASSVQSSNYGYT
NA	TRBV9	ASSVVEVGELF
NA	TRBV4-1	ASSLPGQGLEKLF
NA	TRBV6-1	ASSGGRAGANEQF
NA	TRBV19	ASSHAGGSGELF
NA	TRBV18	ASSPSGLRIGTDTQY
NA	TRBV29-1	SVAGDRNIQY
NA	TRBV30	AWSSRGAYEQY
NA	TRBV7-8	ASSLDGLDTQY
NA	TRBV21-1	ASRFGGWNTEAF
NA	TRBV4-2	ASSRDGTGDNEKLF
NA	TRBV7-2	ASSATYNEQF
NA	TRBV29-1	SVDAGSHEQY
NA	TRBV28	ASSLTGGWGYT
NA	TRBV11-3	ASSPGPHQETQY
NA	TRBV5-1	ASSLGEYEQY
NA	TRBV28	ASSARTSGLQEIQY
few	TRBV27	ASSLNLPGRGNYGYT
NA	TRBV11-2	ASSLRGRGTEAF
once	TRBV10-3	AISQGRANEKLF
few	TRBV19	ASSMGLGSERNTEAF
NA	TRBV5-1	ASSLESHEQY
NA	TRBV9	ASSVGGQGRSGANVLT
NA	TRBV7-2	ASSKGGALSYEQY
NA	TRBV5-1	ASRSGTEETQY
NA	TRBV27	ASSPGLAGGPHEQY